This TCR beta chain was sequenced in a study of blood T cell repertoires in COVID-19. Study-level information: Specimens from acute and convalescent COVID-19 originated in the United States, Italy and Spain. In each case, the material was cDNA or gDNA derived from T cells, B-cell-depleted T cells, or PBMCs.

The V and J ends lost 6 bases and 0 bases respectively, with 12 bases between them. This CDR3 is built from 14 residues. Germline lookup yields CDR1 MNHEY and CDR2 SMNVEV (reference sequence). In the original workflow: Scientists estimated how many nucleated cells there were by amplifying reference gene primers. Here immunoSEQ multiplex PCR was the method, and the copy in TCRdb shows in-frame clones only, minus some. V and J calls and clone size come straight from that table; D and trimming were deduced from the DNA. The sample consists of a few hundred thousand clones, 88% of them appearing once. This clone appeared a single time.

This clonotype was sampled from a human donor in a cohort sampled during active COVID-19. The J gene is TRBJ2-7, the V gene TRBV27; weak D call: TRBD1 (6 bases). Sequenced input: peripheral blood. CDR3 nucleotide sequence: TGTGCCAGCAGCCGAAGACAGGTCTCCTACGAGCAGTACTTC. Encoded protein: CASSRRQVSYEQYF.